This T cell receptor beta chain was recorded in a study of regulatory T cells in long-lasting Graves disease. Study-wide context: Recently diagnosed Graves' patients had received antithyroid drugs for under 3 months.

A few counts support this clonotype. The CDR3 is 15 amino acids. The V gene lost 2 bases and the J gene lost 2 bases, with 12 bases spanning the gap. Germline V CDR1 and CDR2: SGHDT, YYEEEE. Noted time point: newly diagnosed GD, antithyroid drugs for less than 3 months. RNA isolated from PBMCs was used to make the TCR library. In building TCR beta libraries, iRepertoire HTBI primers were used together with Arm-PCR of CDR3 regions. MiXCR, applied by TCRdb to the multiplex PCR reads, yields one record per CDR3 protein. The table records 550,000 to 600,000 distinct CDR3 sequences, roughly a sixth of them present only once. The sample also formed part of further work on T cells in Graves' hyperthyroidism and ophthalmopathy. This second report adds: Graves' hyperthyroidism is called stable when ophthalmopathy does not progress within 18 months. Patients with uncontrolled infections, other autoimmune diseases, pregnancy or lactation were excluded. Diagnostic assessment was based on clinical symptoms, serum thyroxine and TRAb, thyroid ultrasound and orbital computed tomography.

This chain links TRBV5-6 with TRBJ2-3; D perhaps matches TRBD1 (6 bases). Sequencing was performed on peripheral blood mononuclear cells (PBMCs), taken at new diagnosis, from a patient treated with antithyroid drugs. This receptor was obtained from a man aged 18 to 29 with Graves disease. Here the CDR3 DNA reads TGTGCCAGCAGCTTCTCGGGACACATCACAGATACGCAGTATTTT. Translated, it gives CASSFSGHITDTQYF.